The clone carrying this TCR beta chain was seen repeatedly, ten times or more. Its specificity is unknown. Trimming took off 2 bases at V and 0 bases at J, with 11 bases between the two ends. The length of the CDR3 is 15 residues. These data come from a study of T cells in Graves' hyperthyroidism and ophthalmopathy. Study context: Specimen type is peripheral blood, collected at initial diagnosis prior to any treatment. The study, taken as a whole, reports: Most expanded thyroid clonotypes above 0.001 recurred in blood.

RNA transcripts gave rise to amplified TCR beta CDR3 regions. The study used the HTBI primer set for a first-round RT-PCR of the TCR CDR3. A single record per CDR3 protein comes from TCRdb applying MiXCR to the multiplex PCR reads. The table records 250,000 to 400,000 distinct CDR3 sequences, around 13% of them present only once. The TCR was taken from a woman between 40 and 50 years old with Graves' ophthalmopathy. Source material: blood. The chain combines TRBV12-3 or TRBV12-4 with TRBJ2-7; tentatively, D is TRBD2 (7 bases). The CDR3 coding sequence is TGTGCCAGCAGTTTAAGGGGGGGCAGCTCCTACGAGCAGTACTTC. This sequence encodes CASSLRGGSSYEQYF.